These 28 T cell receptor beta chains were all obtained from the same sample, sequenced in a study of radiotherapy plus CTLA-4 blockade in lung cancer. The assay was immunoSEQ multiplex PCR, and TCRdb's table has in-frame clones only and misses some. The sample lists 35,000 to 50,000 clones, roughly 76% occurring once. Sequencing used peripheral blood, obtained from a patient treated with radiotherapy plus ipilimumab. All receptors derive from a human donor with non-small cell lung cancer who had a complete response to radiotherapy plus ipilimumab.

This chain connects TRBV30 to TRBJ1-2; 7 bases agree with TRBD1. The junction had 9 bases not matched to a gene; V was cut back by 2 bases and J by 3 bases. Germline-derived CDR1 and CDR2 are GTSNPN and SVGIG (reference sequence). This CDR3 spans 15 amino acids. The CDR3 sequence: CAWSNDDRVDYGYTF. The CDR3 bases are TGTGCCTGGAGTAACGACGACAGGGTGGACTATGGCTACACCTTC.

This sequence joins TRBV5-1 and TRBJ2-5; 10 bases map to TRBD2. Per germline, CDR1 SGHRS and CDR2 YFSETQ. Losses at the gene ends were 0 bases for V and 5 bases for J; bases not matched to a gene: 7. CDR3 length equals 16 residues. Here the CDR3 DNA reads TGCGCCAGCAGCTTGGAAAAAGCGGGGGGGCCGGAGACCCAGTACTTC. Translated: CASSLEKAGGPETQYF.

This chain joins TRBV27 and TRBJ1-5; possible D gene TRBD1, 5 bases. CDR3 length equals 15 residues. Trimming took 5 bases from V and 0 from J, leaving 11 bases between them. CDR1 MNHEY and CDR2 SMNVEV come from the germline V gene (reference sequence). DNA of the CDR3: TGTGCCAGCAGTAAAGGGGATAATAGCAATCAGCCCCAGCATTTT. It specifies CASSKGDNSNQPQHF.

V is TRBV19 and J is TRBJ1-5; 8 bases line up with TRBD1. The CDR3 consists of 14 residues. V shed 6 bases, J shed 4 bases, and the junction held 5 bases outside the gene matches. Germline V gene sequence: CDR1 LNHDA, CDR2 SQIVND (reference sequence). CDR3 sequence (DNA): TGTGCCAGTAGGGTCGACAGGGGTAATCAGCCCCAGCATTTT. It translates to CASRVDRGNQPQHF. Together with reference TRBV19 and TRBJ1-5, the CDR3 gives the full variable domain: DGGITQSPKYLFRKEGQNVTLSCEQNLNHDAMYWYRQDPGQGLRLIYYSQIVNDFQKGDIAEGYSVSREKKESFPLTVTSAQKNPTAFYLCASRVDRGNQPQHFGDGTRLSIL.

The chain uses TRBV11-3 and TRBJ2-2, with D possibly TRBD2 on 6 matching bases. CDR1 SGHNT and CDR2 YENEEA come from the germline V gene. V was clipped by 5 bases and J by 7 bases, with 11 bases between them. CDR3 length: 13 amino acids. The chain's CDR3 is CASSPRDFGELFF. CDR3 nucleotide sequence: TGTGCCAGCAGCCCCCGGGACTTCGGGGAGCTGTTTTTT.

The rearrangement uses TRBV2 and TRBJ1-5, with D possibly TRBD1 on 6 matching bases. Germline loops: CDR1 SNHLY, CDR2 FYNNEI. The V end lost 6 bases, the J end lost 7 bases, and 13 bases lay between the germline ends. This CDR3 region has 13 residues. CDR3 in DNA: TGTGCCAGCAGAGGGACATTTCGACAGCCCCAGCATTTT. It yields the protein CASRGTFRQPQHF.

V is TRBV28 and J is TRBJ1-5, with a weak D call TRBD1 (6 bases). V dropped 0 bases and J dropped 1 base, with 13 bases sitting between them. Germline CDR1 MDHEN, CDR2 SYDVKM. This CDR3 spans 17 amino acids. CDR3 in DNA: TGTGCCAGCAGTTTATGGGATCGGCAGGGGAGCAATCAGCCCCAGCATTTT. Translating gives CASSLWDRQGSNQPQHF.

The chain combines TRBV30 with TRBJ2-5; maybe TRBD2 (6 bases). Trimming removed 0 bases from V and 2 bases from J, with 16 bases in between. CDR3 length: 16 amino acids. Germline V gives CDR1 GTSNPN, CDR2 SVGIG (reference sequence). DNA of the CDR3: TGTGCCTGGAGTGTCCTCCCGGGACTTCGACAAGAGACCCAGTACTTC. It is translated as CAWSVLPGLRQETQYF.

Comments on this clone: One junction end disagrees with the germline gene, perhaps due to a read error. The V and J genes are TRBV5-1 and TRBJ2-1, with 13 nucleotides matching TRBD2. This CDR3 spans 14 amino acids. The germline V gene has CDR1 SGHRS and CDR2 YFSETQ. The CDR3 region is CASSLGLAGDLPLF. The CDR3 DNA follows: TGCGCCAGCAGCCTCGGACTAGCGGGAGATTTACCCCTCTTC.

This chain links TRBV5-8 with TRBJ1-2; D remains unclear. Germline V lookup: CDR1 SGHTS, CDR2 YDEGEE. The CDR3 extends over 13 amino acids. Trimming took 2 bases from V and 1 from J, leaving 6 bases between them. The CDR3 here is CASSLVGNYGYTF. DNA for the CDR3: TGTGCCAGCAGCTTAGTCGGTAACTATGGCTACACCTTC.

The chain joins TRBV25-1 to TRBJ1-2, with 7 bases identical to TRBD1. Germline V lookup: CDR1 MGHDK, CDR2 SYGVNS. Trimming removed 4 bases from V and 8 bases from J; junction bases left unmatched: 7. There are 13 residues in the CDR3. CDR3 protein: CASSAPGQKGYTF. The DNA for the CDR3 is TGTGCCAGCAGTGCTCCGGGACAGAAGGGCTACACCTTC.

V gene TRBV4-3 combines with J gene TRBJ2-1, with 8 nucleotides matching TRBD2. V dropped 0 bases and J dropped 4; count of bases not matched to a gene: 8. Per the germline V gene, CDR1 is LGHNA and CDR2 is YSLEER. The CDR3 runs to 17 residues. CDR3 amino acids: CASSQELGASGYNEQFF. Here the CDR3 DNA reads TGCGCCAGCAGCCAAGAGTTGGGGGCTAGCGGGTACAATGAGCAGTTCTTC.

This chain joins TRBV4-1 and TRBJ2-7; the match to TRBD2 covers 8 bases. Germline assignment: CDR1 MGHRA and CDR2 YSYEKL. V lost 6 bases to trimming and J lost 0 bases; unmatched junction nucleotides: 10. The CDR3 is 16 residues long. The CDR3 DNA sequence: TGCGCCAGCAGTCTGTACGCTAGCGGGTTCTCCTACGAGCAGTACTTC. Protein product: CASSLYASGFSYEQYF.

The J gene is TRBJ2-7, the V gene TRBV6-6, with D tentatively TRBD2 (6 bases). CDR3 length: 14 residues. Germline loops: CDR1 MNHNY, CDR2 SVGAGI (reference sequence). Trimming removed 7 bases from V and 3 bases from J, with 16 bases in between. DNA of the CDR3: TGTGCCAGCAAAGAGGCGGGGAATCACTACGAGCAGTACTTC. Its translation: CASKEAGNHYEQYF.

The chain combines TRBV28 with TRBJ1-4; 9 bases agree with TRBD1. There are 15 residues in the CDR3. Germline V gene sequence: CDR1 MDHEN, CDR2 SYDVKM. V shed 6 bases, J shed 7 bases, and the junction held 9 bases outside the gene matches. CDR3 protein: CASRSPGQGAEKLFF. The CDR3 nucleotides are TGTGCCAGCAGATCCCCGGGACAGGGTGCTGAAAAACTGTTTTTT.

The chain uses TRBV6-5 and TRBJ1-2, with 9 bases matching TRBD1. This CDR3 spans 13 amino acids. Trimming took 6 bases from V and 3 from J; bases not matched to a gene: 2. Germline V gene data show CDR1 as MNHEY and CDR2 as SVGAGI. The CDR3 DNA is TGTGCCAGCAGGAGGGACAGGGACTATGGCTACACCTTC. It is translated as CASRRDRDYGYTF.

The chain has TRBV19 and TRBJ1-2; perhaps TRBD1 as D (5 bases). Germline CDR1 is LNHDA and CDR2 is SQIVND (reference sequence). The CDR3 covers 16 residues. V was shortened by 3 bases and J by 7 bases, with 21 bases between the two germline ends. In nucleotides, the CDR3 is TGTGCCAGTAGTATCTCGTCCCGGGGGGGACCCTCTGGCTACACCTTC. Translated: CASSISSRGGPSGYTF.

The rearrangement uses TRBV29-1 and TRBJ2-7; 14 nucleotides line up with TRBD2. CDR1 is SQVTM, CDR2 ANQGSEA, per germline. This CDR3 region has 14 residues. The ends lost 5 bases at V and 6 bases at J; junction bases unmatched: 6. For the CDR3, the DNA is TGCAGCGTTCAGCCCGGGACTAGCGGGGGCGAGCAGTACTTC. This codes for CSVQPGTSGGEQYF.

The V and J genes are TRBV6-5 and TRBJ2-1; weak D call: TRBD2 (6 bases). Germline V gene sequence: CDR1 MNHEY, CDR2 SVGAGI. The CDR3 covers 14 residues. V was cut by 6 bases and J by 4 bases, with 13 bases left in between. CDR3 nucleotides: TGTGCCAGCAGACCCGGGACTTCTTACAATGAGCAGTTCTTC. Its translation: CASRPGTSYNEQFF.

V is TRBV10-3 and J is TRBJ1-1; D perhaps matches TRBD1 (5 bases). CDR1 is ENHRY and CDR2 is SYGVKD in the germline V gene. CDR3 length: 13 residues. V was shortened by 4 bases and J by 0 bases, with 6 bases between the two germline ends. The CDR3 sequence: CAISGQLNTEAFF. The CDR3 nucleotides are TGTGCCATCAGTGGACAGCTGAACACTGAAGCTTTCTTT.

This clone appeared a single time. V gene TRBV27 combines with J gene TRBJ2-7; 8 nucleotides line up with TRBD1. Trimming took 4 bases from V and 8 from J; bases not matched to a gene: 13. The CDR3 covers 15 residues. The germline V gene has CDR1 MNHEY and CDR2 SMNVEV (reference sequence). CDR3 region: CASSYIDRGISQQYF. The CDR3, as DNA: TGTGCCAGCAGTTATATCGACAGGGGAATTTCCCAGCAGTACTTC.

This clone was detected a few times. The V gene is TRBV7-6, the J gene TRBJ1-1, with D tentatively TRBD1 (5 bases). Trimming removed 2 bases from V and 5 bases from J, with 9 bases in between. The CDR3 covers 13 residues. Looked up from germline, CDR1 is SGHVS and CDR2 is FNYEAQ. The CDR3 DNA is TGTGCCAGCAGCTTATCGGGGGTGACTGAAGCTTTCTTT. Translation: CASSLSGVTEAFF.

This chain links TRBV18 with TRBJ2-7, with TRBD1 identical over 8 bases. V shed 5 bases and J 4 bases; nucleotides not matched to a gene: 7. The germline gives CDR1 KGHSH, CDR2 LQKENI. This CDR3 has 14 residues. In nucleotides, the CDR3 is TGTGCCAGCTCATCGACCGGGACAGGTTACGAGCAGTACTTC. Translating gives CASSSTGTGYEQYF.

This clone was seen a single time. The chain carries TRBV7-8 and TRBJ1-4, with D possibly being TRBD1 (6 bases). Between the trimmed V and J ends, which lost 5 bases and 5 bases, there was a span of 15 bases. This CDR3 is built from 15 residues. Germline V gives CDR1 SGHVS, CDR2 FQNEAQ. CDR3 in DNA: TGTGCCAGCAGCCCGAAAGACAGGCGGAATGAAAAACTGTTTTTT. Protein: CASSPKDRRNEKLFF.

This rearrangement joins TRBV19 to TRBJ2-5, with 7 bases that match TRBD1. This CDR3 is 12 amino acids long. The germline V gene encodes CDR1 LNHDA and CDR2 SQIVND (reference sequence). J was trimmed by 5 bases and V by 9 bases; bases with no gene match: 6. The CDR3 loop is CARRRGLETQYF. CDR3 coding DNA: TGTGCCAGACGAAGGGGGCTGGAGACCCAGTACTTC.

The chain has TRBV7-9 and TRBJ2-5, with D perhaps matching TRBD1 (6 bases). Trimming shortened V by 3 bases and J by 5 bases, and 10 bases separated the two germline ends. This CDR3 has 13 residues. Germline assignment: CDR1 SEHNR and CDR2 FQNEAQ (reference sequence). CDR3 coding DNA: TGTGCCAGCAGCTTCAGGGGTGGGGAGACCCAGTACTTC. Its translation: CASSFRGGETQYF.

V gene TRBV28 combines with J gene TRBJ2-7; TRBD1 aligns across 8 bases. From germline, CDR1 is MDHEN and CDR2 SYDVKM. J gave up 5 bases and V 6 bases, and 12 bases lay outside the gene matches. CDR3 length: 15 residues. CDR3 bases: TGTGCCAGCAGACCGTACGGGACAGGTCCGGACGAGCAGTACTTC. This translates into CASRPYGTGPDEQYF.

The rearrangement links TRBV6-5 to TRBJ2-7; 8 positions agree with TRBD2. The V gene end was trimmed by 0 bases and the J gene end by 3 bases; junction bases not matched to a gene: 7. Germline lookup yields CDR1 MNHEY and CDR2 SVGAGI. The CDR3 loop spans 16 amino acids. This CDR3 reads CASSYSTGGGSYEQYF. The CDR3 coding sequence is TGTGCCAGCAGTTACTCGACCGGCGGGGGGAGCTACGAGCAGTACTTC.